The sequence of this TCR beta chain was determined in a study of shared T cell receptors in the human thymus. Clones were read by immunoSEQ multiplex PCR, and TCRdb kept only the in-frame ones, dropping some. This table has some 640,000 clones, about 89% appearing once. The V segment lost 0 bases and the J segment 1 base; nucleotides outside the gene matches: 15. CDR3 length equals 21 residues. From germline, CDR1 is MGHRA and CDR2 YSYEKL. The same sample was also studied in work on human thymus T cells. That publication notes: Donors consisted of healthy Finnish infants (having corrective surgery for congenital heart defects). Thymic resections from corrective heart surgery supplied the tissue. Thymic and blood repertoires seemed to favor certain V and J genes.

Sequenced sample: thymocytes. The receptor was derived from a boy under three years old with a congenital heart defect. The chain carries TRBV4-1 and TRBJ2-4; TRBD1 agrees at 10 bases. CDR3 nucleotides: TGCGCCAGCAGCCAAGAGGCCCCAGGGGACAGGGGAATGTTGGCCAAAAACATTCAGTACTTC. Protein product: CASSQEAPGDRGMLAKNIQYF.